One and the same sample provided the 10 T cell receptor beta chains below, sequenced in a study of cytomegalovirus exposure and HLA in healthy donors. Only in-frame clones appear in the TCRdb table, and some are missing; sequencing was by immunoSEQ multiplex PCR. The sample includes 200,000 or so clones, 80% to 90% of them seen just once. Material for sequencing was PBMCs. These receptors were collected from a woman aged 18-29 years in good health and CMV-seronegative.

The chain links TRBV6-6 to TRBJ2-1; 11 bases are shared with TRBD2. V was pared by 2 bases and J by 4 bases, with 4 bases of the junction left unmatched. There are 16 residues in the CDR3. Germline values: CDR1 MNHNY, CDR2 SVGAGI (reference sequence). Here the CDR3 DNA reads TGTGCCAGCAGTTACGGGACTAGCGGACTATACAATGAGCAGTTCTTC. Residues: CASSYGTSGLYNEQFF.

The rearrangement uses TRBV28 and TRBJ2-3; 9 nucleotides line up with TRBD2. Germline trimming cut 5 bases from V and 1 base from J; bases unmatched to any gene: 7. The CDR3 loop spans 16 amino acids. Per the germline V gene, CDR1 is MDHEN and CDR2 is SYDVKM. The CDR3 loop reads CASSTLAGVGTDTQYF. The CDR3 DNA is TGTGCCAGCAGTACATTAGCGGGAGTCGGCACAGATACGCAGTATTTT. Full variable domain (outside the CDR3, taken from reference TRBV28 and TRBJ2-3): DVKVTQSSRYLVKRTGEKVFLECVQDMDHENMFWYRQDPGLGLRLIYFSYDVKMKEKGDIPEGYSVSREKKERFSLILESASTNQTSMYLCASSTLAGVGTDTQYFGPGTRLTVL.

The chain recombines TRBV4-2 with TRBJ2-1; D call uncertain. V gave up 2 bases and J gave up 2 bases, with 25 bases separating them. Germline CDR1 and CDR2: LGHNA and YNFKEQ. The CDR3 has 20 amino acids. The CDR3 bases are TGTGCCAGCAGCCAATTGGGCCCAAGTGGTGCCCCGGTCCCCTACAATGAGCAGTTCTTC. Residues: CASSQLGPSGAPVPYNEQFF.

This chain uses TRBV18 with TRBJ2-7; weak D call: TRBD1 (5 bases). Trimming took off 2 bases at V and 2 bases at J, with 7 bases between the two ends. CDR1 and CDR2 from the germline V gene are KGHSH and LQKENI. This CDR3 region has 13 residues. CDR3 DNA: TGTGCCAGCTCACCAGGACACACCTACGAGCAGTACTTC. It codes for CASSPGHTYEQYF.

The chain employs TRBV5-1 and TRBJ1-2; a possible D gene is TRBD1 (5 bases). V was clipped by 0 bases and J by 3 bases, with 9 bases between them. Germline V gene data show CDR1 as SGHRS and CDR2 as YFSETQ. This CDR3 comprises 14 residues. In DNA, the CDR3 is TGCGCCAGCAGCTTGGGGGGCAGAGACTATGGCTACACCTTC. It is translated as CASSLGGRDYGYTF.

A single count supports this clone. The chain joins TRBV7-9 to TRBJ1-1, with TRBD1 as a possible D gene (5 bases). Between the trimmed V and J ends, which lost 8 bases and 7 bases, there was a span of 14 bases. The CDR3 extends over 12 amino acids. Germline CDR1 reads SEHNR; CDR2 reads FQNEAQ (reference sequence). The CDR3 loop reads CASASGGGEAFF. In nucleotides, the CDR3 is TGTGCCAGCGCTTCTGGGGGGGGTGAAGCTTTCTTT.

The chain links TRBV5-6 to TRBJ2-5; 7 positions match TRBD2. CDR1 is SGHDT, CDR2 YYEEEE, per germline. With 5 bases clipped from V and 1 base from J, the junction kept 5 bases outside the gene matches. The CDR3 has 14 amino acids. The CDR3 protein is CASRNAGAQETQYF. CDR3 nucleotide sequence: TGTGCCAGCAGGAACGCGGGAGCCCAAGAGACCCAGTACTTC.

The V and J genes are TRBV15 and TRBJ1-2, with D uncertain. The length of the CDR3 is 15 residues. Trimming took off 5 bases at V and 11 bases at J, with 24 bases between the two ends. From germline, CDR1 is LNHNV and CDR2 YYDKDF (reference sequence). CDR3 coding DNA: TGTGCCACCAGCCGACACCGTTCAAGAGGGAGGAGGTACACCTTC. Translated: CATSRHRSRGRRYTF.

V gene TRBV25-1 combines with J gene TRBJ1-4; a possible D gene is TRBD1 (6 bases). The CDR3 loop spans 17 amino acids. V dropped 3 bases and J dropped 4 bases, with 18 bases sitting between them. Germline loops: CDR1 MGHDK, CDR2 SYGVNS. The CDR3 coding sequence is TGTGCCAGCAGTGAGGGTCCCAAGTGGGACATTAATGAAAAACTGTTTTTT. Residues: CASSEGPKWDINEKLFF.

The gene calls are TRBV29-1 and TRBJ1-2; the D gene is possibly TRBD1 (5 bases). V shed 6 bases and J shed 8 bases, with 19 bases lying between them. This CDR3 spans 13 amino acids. CDR1 and CDR2 from the germline V gene are SQVTM and ANQGSEA. The CDR3 DNA reads as TGCAGCGTGCGAGGACTACTTAGGGACGGCTACACCTTC. This translates into CSVRGLLRDGYTF. The full variable domain, rest sourced from reference TRBV29-1 and TRBJ1-2, is SAVISQKPSRDICQRGTSLTIQCQVDSQVTMMFWYRQQPGQSLTLIATANQGSEATYESGFVIDKFPISRPNLTFSTLTVSNMSPEDSSIYLCSVRGLLRDGYTFGSGTRLTVV.